One and the same sample provided the 21 T cell receptor beta chains below, sequenced in a study of response to subunit inactivated influenza vaccine. TCRdb re-called the RT-PCR reads through MiXCR, storing one row per CDR3 protein. The table includes about 480,000 distinct CDR3 sequences, over 10% detected once. The specimen comprised PBMCs from blood, sampled more than 35 days after vaccination. These TCRs come from a man aged 50 to 59 who received an inactivated influenza vaccine.

Many counts were recorded for this clonotype. This sequence joins TRBV12-3 or TRBV12-4 and TRBJ1-2, with a possible D match to TRBD1 (5 bases). This CDR3 contains 14 residues. V was trimmed by 3 bases and J by 0 bases, leaving 8 bases between them. The CDR3: CASSFGTANYGYTF. Here the CDR3 DNA reads TGTGCCAGCAGTTTTGGGACGGCTAACTATGGCTACACCTTC.

The V call is TRBV29-1, the J call TRBJ2-5, with D perhaps being TRBD1 or TRBD2 (5 bases each). Germline CDR1 is SQVTM and CDR2 is ANQGSEA. Trimming took off 3 bases at V and 5 bases at J, with 16 bases between the two ends. CDR3 size: 14 residues. For the CDR3, the DNA is TGCAGCGTTGACCGCCTCCAGTGGGGGGAGACCCAGTACTTC. The encoded protein is CSVDRLQWGETQYF.

This clonotype appeared a few times. V gene TRBV11-2 combines with J gene TRBJ2-1, with D perhaps TRBD2 (7 bases). Per germline, CDR1 SGHAT and CDR2 FQNNGV. The V end lost 1 base, the J end lost 5 bases, and 12 bases lay between the germline ends. This CDR3 has 15 residues. CDR3 residues: CASSLGGGAHNEQFF. The CDR3 nucleotides read TGTGCCAGCAGCTTAGGAGGGGGGGCCCACAATGAGCAGTTCTTC.

This clonotype was picked up many times. The rearrangement joins TRBV6-1 to TRBJ1-1, with D unresolved. V lost 5 bases, J lost 0 bases, and 10 bases lay in between. The CDR3 length is 14 residues. The V gene's germline CDR1 is MNHNS and CDR2 SASEGT. DNA for the CDR3: TGTGCCAGCAGTCCCGGAACAATGAACACTGAAGCTTTCTTT. Translating gives CASSPGTMNTEAFF.

The gene calls are TRBV10-2 and TRBJ2-5; possibly TRBD2 for D (6 bases). CDR1 is WSHSY and CDR2 is SAAADI in the germline V gene. The CDR3 runs 12 residues. V lost 6 bases, J lost 4 bases, and 9 bases lay in between. In DNA, the CDR3 is TGCGCCAGCAGGCCGGGACTAGAGACCCAGTACTTC. It specifies CASRPGLETQYF.

This clonotype was found a few times. The chain is built from TRBV20-1 and TRBJ2-5; possibly TRBD1 for D (5 bases). Looked up from germline, CDR1 is DFQATT and CDR2 is SNEGSKA (reference sequence). CDR3 size: 13 residues. Trimming left V 5 bases short and J 2 bases short, with 12 bases between. DNA of the CDR3: TGCAGTGCTCCAACAAGACAGCAAGAGACCCAGTACTTC. Translated, it gives CSAPTRQQETQYF.

The chain has TRBV20-1 and TRBJ2-7; 8 bases fit TRBD1. J was trimmed by 6 bases and V by 3 bases; bases with no gene match: 13. CDR3 length equals 15 residues. Per germline, CDR1 DFQATT and CDR2 SNEGSKA (reference sequence). The CDR3 DNA sequence: TGCAGTGCTAGCGACCTAGGGACAGGATTGGGCGAGCAGTACTTC. Protein: CSASDLGTGLGEQYF.

This clonotype came up a few times. This chain links TRBV7-9 with TRBJ2-2; a weak D match, TRBD1 (6 bases). The V end was cut by 4 bases, the J end by 5 bases, with 20 bases between. Germline-derived CDR1 and CDR2 are SEHNR and FQNEAQ (reference sequence). The CDR3 extends over 17 amino acids. CDR3 amino acids: CASSWAGTPFGTGELFF. The CDR3 nucleotides read TGTGCCAGCAGCTGGGCCGGGACACCCTTCGGGACCGGGGAGCTGTTTTTT.

This clonotype was observed many times. This sequence joins TRBV7-2 and TRBJ1-2; possible D gene TRBD1, 6 bases. The germline V gene encodes CDR1 SGHTA and CDR2 FQGNSA. This CDR3 spans 13 amino acids. With 5 bases removed from V and 4 bases from J, the gap between germline ends came to 11 bases. CDR3 amino acids: CASSNDRRYGYTF. The DNA for the CDR3 is TGTGCCAGCAGCAACGACAGGCGCTATGGCTACACCTTC.

This clonotype was counted many times. The chain carries TRBV20-1 and TRBJ1-1; D gene ambiguous. CDR1 DFQATT and CDR2 SNEGSKA come from the germline V gene (reference sequence). Trimming removed 0 bases from V and 1 base from J, with 3 bases in between. CDR3 length: 12 residues. This CDR3 is CSARDGNTEAFF. The CDR3 DNA reads as TGCAGTGCTAGAGATGGGAACACTGAAGCTTTCTTT.

The chain employs TRBV12-3 or TRBV12-4 and TRBJ2-3; the D call may be TRBD1 or TRBD2 (5 bases each). CDR3 size: 15 residues. Between the trimmed V and J ends, which lost 3 bases and 4 bases, there was a span of 14 bases. The CDR3 sequence: CASSFGGGGADTQYF. In nucleotides, the CDR3 is TGTGCCAGCAGTTTTGGTGGGGGTGGAGCAGATACGCAGTATTTT.

The V call is TRBV2, the J call TRBJ2-2, with TRBD2 matching over 10 bases. Germline-derived CDR1 and CDR2 are SNHLY and FYNNEI. The junction had 10 bases not matched to a gene; V was cut back by 6 bases and J by 6 bases. The CDR3 extends over 16 amino acids. For the CDR3, the DNA is TGTGCCAGCAGCGGGGCCCCACTAGCGGGGTCCGGGGAGCTGTTTTTT. This codes for CASSGAPLAGSGELFF.

This clonotype was recorded a few times. The chain uses TRBV12-3 or TRBV12-4 and TRBJ1-1, with D maybe TRBD1 (6 bases). This CDR3 has 15 residues. The V end lost 5 bases, the J end lost 0 bases, and 13 bases lay between the germline ends. The CDR3 DNA sequence: TGTGCCAGCAGTCAGTTCAGGGGTATGAACACTGAAGCTTTCTTT. Residues: CASSQFRGMNTEAFF.

This clonotype was found a few times. This chain connects TRBV6-2 or TRBV6-3 to TRBJ1-5, with a tentative D call TRBD1 (6 bases). Germline V gives CDR1 MNHEY, CDR2 SVGEGT. There are 19 residues in the CDR3. V was pared by 0 bases and J by 2 bases, with 20 bases between. In nucleotides, the CDR3 is TGTGCCAGCAGTTACTCTCGAGGACAGCCTTTCTTCGGCAATCAGCCCCAGCATTTT. Its translation: CASSYSRGQPFFGNQPQHF.

This clonotype was counted only a few times. This rearrangement joins TRBV20-1 to TRBJ2-1, with D perhaps TRBD1 (6 bases). Trimming pared 5 bases from V and 3 bases from J, leaving 17 bases between. This CDR3 has 15 amino acids. Looked up from germline, CDR1 is DFQATT and CDR2 is SNEGSKA (reference sequence). As DNA, the CDR3 is TGCAGTGCTGACCCGAGACAGGTTCTCTACAATGAGCAGTTCTTC. Its translation: CSADPRQVLYNEQFF.

The chain links TRBV29-1 to TRBJ2-1; TRBD2 matches at 7 bases. J lost 5 bases, V lost 4 bases, and 5 bases had no gene match. The V gene's germline CDR1 is SQVTM and CDR2 ANQGSEA. The length of the CDR3 is 13 residues. The CDR3 coding sequence is TGCAGCGTTGTAACTAGCGCAAACAATGAGCAGTTCTTC. Residues: CSVVTSANNEQFF.

This clonotype occurred a few times. The V call is TRBV7-9, the J call TRBJ2-1; TRBD2 is a possible D gene (5 bases). The CDR3 is made up of 17 amino acids. CDR1 and CDR2 (germline): SEHNR, FQNEAQ (reference sequence). V was trimmed by 2 bases and J by 0 bases, leaving 14 bases between them. The CDR3 coding sequence is TGTGCCAGCAGCTTACCGCAAGCGGTTAGCTCCTACAATGAGCAGTTCTTC. Its translation is CASSLPQAVSSYNEQFF.

The chain uses TRBV7-3 and TRBJ2-1, with unresolved D. V gave up 5 bases and J gave up 8 bases, with 13 bases separating them. This CDR3 spans 13 amino acids. CDR1 is SGHTA, CDR2 FQGTGA, per germline. The CDR3, as DNA: TGTGCCAGCAGCGGTGGACCGGCGGATGAGCAGTTCTTC. Its protein product is CASSGGPADEQFF. The full variable domain, with the rest looked up from reference TRBV7-3 and TRBJ2-1, is GAGVSQTPSNKVTEKGKYVELRCDPISGHTALYWYRQSLGQGPEFLIYFQGTGAADDSGLPNDRFFAVRPEGSVSTLKIQRTERGDSAVYLCASSGGPADEQFFGPGTRLTVL.

The chain carries TRBV15 and TRBJ1-6; no clear D gene. The germline gives CDR1 LNHNV, CDR2 YYDKDF (reference sequence). The CDR3 is 12 residues long. V lost 2 bases, J lost 14 bases, and 10 bases lay in between. CDR3 protein: CATSRKGGSLHF. CDR3 bases: TGTGCCACCAGCAGAAAGGGTGGGTCCCTCCACTTT.

The V and J genes are TRBV5-5 and TRBJ2-1; perhaps TRBD2 as D (5 bases). Germline loops: CDR1 SGHKS, CDR2 YYEKEE (reference sequence). Between the trimmed V and J ends, which lost 4 bases and 0 bases, there was a span of 11 bases. The CDR3 is made up of 15 amino acids. The chain's CDR3 is CASSPGVRSYNEQFF. CDR3 sequence (DNA): TGTGCCAGCAGCCCCGGGGTCCGCTCCTACAATGAGCAGTTCTTC.

The CDR3 coding sequence is TGTGCCAGCAGCCAGGACGGGACTAGCGGGAGTCCTGAGCAGTTCTTC. Its protein product is CASSQDGTSGSPEQFF. The V gene is TRBV4-2, the J gene TRBJ2-1; TRBD2 matches 14 bases. Trimming removed 3 bases from V and 9 bases from J; junction bases left unmatched: 7. The CDR3 contains 16 residues. CDR1 is LGHNA and CDR2 is YNFKEQ in the germline V gene.